The 30 T cell receptor beta chains below come from one sample, sequenced in a study of cytomegalovirus exposure and HLA in healthy donors. The repertoire was sequenced with immunoSEQ multiplex PCR; TCRdb's copy has only in-frame clones and lacks some. This sample yields tens of thousands of clones, of which about 94% are seen a single time; 1.2% to 1.5% belongs to the top ten. The sample comprised PBMCs. Receptor source: a young man in good health and CMV-seropositive.

This clone was recorded only once. This sequence joins TRBV18 and TRBJ2-2, with a possible D match to TRBD1 (6 bases). V dropped 2 bases and J dropped 2 bases, with 9 bases sitting between them. Germline V gives CDR1 KGHSH, CDR2 LQKENI. This CDR3 has 15 residues. The CDR3 DNA reads as TGTGCCAGCTCACCAGACAGGCTAAACACCGGGGAGCTGTTTTTT. Protein: CASSPDRLNTGELFF.

The chain employs TRBV18 and TRBJ1-5; D unresolved. With 3 bases removed from V and 0 bases from J, the gap between germline ends came to 6 bases. Germline CDR1 reads KGHSH; CDR2 reads LQKENI. This CDR3 has 14 residues. In DNA, the CDR3 is TGTGCCAGCTCACCCACAGCTAGCAATCAGCCCCAGCATTTT. It encodes CASSPTASNQPQHF.

V is TRBV5-1 and J is TRBJ2-3; TRBD2 matches 10 bases. This CDR3 has 16 amino acids. Trimming at V came to 0 bases and at J to 4 bases, leaving 5 bases not matched to a gene. Germline CDR1 and CDR2: SGHRS and YFSETQ. The CDR3 is CASSLVLAGEADTQYF. The CDR3 DNA follows: TGCGCCAGCAGCTTGGTCCTAGCGGGAGAAGCAGATACGCAGTATTTT.

This chain uses TRBV29-1 with TRBJ1-4, with a possible D match to TRBD1 (6 bases). The V gene lost 5 bases and the J gene lost 6 bases, with 22 bases spanning the gap. Looked up from germline, CDR1 is SQVTM and CDR2 is ANQGSEA. The CDR3 contains 16 residues. CDR3 loop: CSVLPSGGPFDEKLFF. The CDR3 nucleotides read TGCAGCGTTCTACCCTCGGGGGGGCCATTCGATGAAAAACTGTTTTTT.

V is TRBV19 and J is TRBJ2-1; 7 bases are shared with TRBD2. The CDR3 runs 16 residues. The germline gives CDR1 LNHDA, CDR2 SQIVND (reference sequence). V gave up 6 bases and J gave up 0 bases; unmatched junction bases: 8. Written as DNA, the CDR3 is TGTGCCAGTAGCCTAATCGGGGGGAGCTCCTACAATGAGCAGTTCTTC. Amino acids: CASSLIGGSSYNEQFF.

The chain employs TRBV18 and TRBJ1-3; 10 positions agree with TRBD1. CDR1 and CDR2 (germline): KGHSH, LQKENI. There are 15 residues in the CDR3. V shed 4 bases and J 8 bases; nucleotides not matched to a gene: 8. Written as DNA, the CDR3 is TGTGCCAGCTCACGACTAGGGACAGGGGAAGACACCATATATTTT. This encodes CASSRLGTGEDTIYF.

The chain links TRBV6-5 to TRBJ2-4; a possible D gene is TRBD2 (5 bases). V lost 4 bases, J lost 9 bases, and 22 bases lay in between. The CDR3 is 16 amino acids. Germline V gene lookup returns CDR1 MNHEY and CDR2 SVGAGI. DNA for the CDR3: TGTGCCAGCAGTTTATCAAGGAGCTCCCTAGGGAGCATTCAGTACTTC. It yields the protein CASSLSRSSLGSIQYF.

As for this clone: The junction departs from the called germline gene at one end, perhaps through a read error. The rearrangement uses TRBV7-7 and TRBJ2-2; TRBD2 matches at 8 bases. The CDR3 is made up of 15 amino acids. Germline V CDR1 and CDR2: SSHAT, FNYEAQ (reference sequence). DNA for the CDR3: TGTGCTAGCAGCTTTAGCGGGACGAACACCGGGGAGCTGTTTTTT. Translating it yields CASSFSGTNTGELFF.

The chain combines TRBV30 with TRBJ1-2, with 7 positions matching TRBD1. This CDR3 spans 15 amino acids. Trimming took 5 bases from V and 0 from J; bases not matched to a gene: 9. Germline lookup yields CDR1 GTSNPN and CDR2 SVGIG (reference sequence). Here the CDR3 reads CAWARGGSSNYGYTF. The CDR3 bases are TGTGCCTGGGCCAGAGGGGGCTCTTCTAACTATGGCTACACCTTC.

V and J are TRBV5-4 and TRBJ2-7; the D gene is possibly TRBD2 (6 bases). CDR3 size: 16 residues. Germline V gives CDR1 SGHNT, CDR2 YYREEE (reference sequence). With 0 bases removed from V and 4 bases from J, the gap between germline ends came to 17 bases. CDR3 amino acids: CASSLETGVIAYEQYF. The CDR3 nucleotides read TGTGCCAGCAGCTTGGAAACGGGAGTAATTGCATACGAGCAGTACTTC.

The V and J genes are TRBV4-1 and TRBJ2-7, with 7 nucleotides matching TRBD1. The CDR3 runs 15 residues. Germline V gene lookup returns CDR1 MGHRA and CDR2 YSYEKL. Trimming removed 3 bases from V and 0 bases from J; junction bases left unmatched: 5. This chain's CDR3 is CASSQRQGSSYEQYF. CDR3 sequence (DNA): TGCGCCAGCAGCCAGCGACAGGGTAGCTCCTACGAGCAGTACTTC.

The J gene is TRBJ2-1, the V gene TRBV25-1; TRBD2 is a possible D gene (5 bases). This CDR3 has 13 amino acids. Trimming shortened V by 2 bases and J by 9 bases, and 11 bases separated the two germline ends. The germline V gene encodes CDR1 MGHDK and CDR2 SYGVNS. The CDR3 reads CASSEGLRTEQFF. CDR3 bases: TGTGCCAGCAGTGAAGGACTTCGTACTGAGCAGTTCTTC.

The V gene is TRBV11-3, the J gene TRBJ2-3, with 10 bases lining up with TRBD2. CDR1 is SGHNT and CDR2 is YENEEA in the germline V gene. The CDR3 runs 14 residues. Trimming at V came to 5 bases and at J to 5 bases, leaving 4 bases not matched to a gene. The CDR3 bases are TGTGCCAGCAGCCCAGCGGGGGGGCTAGATACGCAGTATTTT. Protein product: CASSPAGGLDTQYF.

The count of this clone is one. The chain recombines TRBV28 with TRBJ1-4; D unresolved. V was pared by 5 bases and J by 4 bases, with 8 bases between. The CDR3 spans 13 residues. CDR1 is MDHEN and CDR2 is SYDVKM in the germline V gene. The CDR3 reads CASSPLHNEKLFF. CDR3 coding DNA: TGTGCCAGCAGTCCACTACATAATGAAAAACTGTTTTTT.

The gene calls are TRBV6-5 and TRBJ2-1, with a possible D match to TRBD2 (6 bases). There are 15 residues in the CDR3. The V gene's germline CDR1 is MNHEY and CDR2 SVGAGI. Trimming shortened V by 6 bases and J by 5 bases, and 17 bases separated the two germline ends. The DNA for the CDR3 is TGTGCCAGCAGAGGCCTAGCGACAAGGGACAATGAGCAGTTCTTC. It codes for CASRGLATRDNEQFF.

The chain carries TRBV9 and TRBJ2-6; D is ambiguous. Germline V gives CDR1 SGDLS, CDR2 YYNGEE. Trimming took off 2 bases at V and 1 base at J, with 4 bases between the two ends. This CDR3 is built from 14 residues. The CDR3 coding sequence is TGTGCCAGCAGCGTCGGGTCTGGGGCCAACGTCCTGACTTTC. Residues: CASSVGSGANVLTF.

The chain couples TRBV6-1 to TRBJ2-7; D is undetermined. CDR1 and CDR2 (germline): MNHNS, SASEGT. CDR3 length: 13 amino acids. V was pared by 7 bases and J by 3 bases, with 13 bases between. The CDR3 is CASTLGSHYEQYF. The CDR3 DNA reads as TGTGCCAGCACCCTCGGGTCCCACTACGAGCAGTACTTC.

The chain employs TRBV5-5 and TRBJ1-1, with TRBD1 identical over 7 bases. V lost 5 bases, J lost 3 bases, and 4 bases stayed unmatched. This CDR3 has 13 amino acids. Germline V gene sequence: CDR1 SGHKS, CDR2 YYEKEE (reference sequence). DNA of the CDR3: TGTGCCAGCAGGCGACAGGGTGACACTGAAGCTTTCTTT. Translated: CASRRQGDTEAFF.

This clone was seen only once. The rearrangement uses TRBV19 and TRBJ2-1; 10 bases fit TRBD2. The germline CDR1 and CDR2 sequences are LNHDA and SQIVND (reference sequence). V shed 5 bases and J 8 bases; nucleotides not matched to a gene: 6. The CDR3 has 14 amino acids. The CDR3 spells CASSRASGSDEQFF. The CDR3 coding sequence is TGTGCCAGTAGTCGGGCTAGCGGGAGCGATGAGCAGTTCTTC.

V usage is TRBV19 and J usage is TRBJ1-1; D is perhaps TRBD1 (5 bases). This CDR3 is 17 amino acids long. Germline lookup yields CDR1 LNHDA and CDR2 SQIVND (reference sequence). V was clipped by 6 bases and J by 4 bases, with 24 bases between them. CDR3 sequence (DNA): TGTGCCAGTAGGTTAGCCCCTTCCGGGGTGGGGGGCACTGAAGCTTTCTTT. This gives the protein CASRLAPSGVGGTEAFF.

This rearrangement joins TRBV6-4 to TRBJ2-1, with D possibly TRBD1 on 6 matching bases. The CDR3 consists of 15 residues. V dropped 6 bases and J dropped 0 bases, with 12 bases sitting between them. Per the germline V gene, CDR1 is MRHNA and CDR2 is SNTAGT. CDR3 amino acids: CASREDSSSYNEQFF. Here the CDR3 DNA reads TGTGCCAGCAGAGAGGACAGTAGCTCCTACAATGAGCAGTTCTTC.

The chain combines TRBV5-8 with TRBJ2-3; tentative D call: TRBD1 (6 bases). V was clipped by 0 bases and J by 5 bases, with 10 bases between them. The CDR3 covers 14 residues. Per the germline V gene, CDR1 is SGHTS and CDR2 is YDEGEE. The CDR3: CASSLAPGVDTQYF. DNA of the CDR3: TGTGCCAGCAGCTTGGCCCCAGGGGTAGATACGCAGTATTTT.

The rearrangement uses TRBV7-8 and TRBJ2-1; 7 bases align to TRBD2. Trimming cost V 7 bases and J 9 bases; bases outside gene matches: 18. The length of the CDR3 is 16 residues. Germline-derived CDR1 and CDR2 are SGHVS and FQNEAQ. The CDR3: CASTLEWAGGRGEQFF. As DNA, the CDR3 is TGTGCCAGCACCCTAGAGTGGGCAGGTGGGAGGGGTGAGCAGTTCTTC.

V and J are TRBV11-2 and TRBJ2-2, with 7 nucleotides matching TRBD2. This CDR3 comprises 14 residues. V lost 7 bases, J lost 6 bases, and 8 bases stayed unmatched. Germline V gene lookup returns CDR1 SGHAT and CDR2 FQNNGV. Written as DNA, the CDR3 is TGTGCCAGCACCGATTCTCGGGGGGCCGGGGAGCTGTTTTTT. This encodes CASTDSRGAGELFF.

The gene calls are TRBV28 and TRBJ2-7; the D gene is possibly TRBD2 (5 bases). CDR1 MDHEN and CDR2 SYDVKM come from the germline V gene. The CDR3 totals 13 residues. V lost 10 bases and J 5 bases, leaving 18 bases between the germline ends. The CDR3 here is CAIGRGSIDEQYF. The CDR3 DNA sequence: TGTGCCATTGGCCGTGGGAGTATCGACGAGCAGTACTTC.

This clone was recorded once. The V gene is TRBV2, the J gene TRBJ2-1; 9 bases map to TRBD2. Unmatched junction bases numbered 9, after V lost 8 bases and J lost 7 bases. Germline V gives CDR1 SNHLY, CDR2 FYNNEI. This CDR3 spans 14 amino acids. CDR3 sequence: CASLGASGVNEQFF. For the CDR3, the DNA is TGTGCCAGCTTGGGGGCTAGCGGGGTTAATGAGCAGTTCTTC.

To note about this clone: Within the sample, other DNA sequences also encode this same CDR3. V and J are TRBV6-1 and TRBJ2-5; tentative D call: TRBD2 (6 bases). Germline loops: CDR1 MNHNS, CDR2 SASEGT. The CDR3 totals 14 residues. V was trimmed by 5 bases and J by 0 bases, leaving 10 bases between them. In DNA form, the CDR3 reads TGTGCCAGCAGTCTCAGGGACTACCAAGAGACCCAGTACTTC. This gives the protein CASSLRDYQETQYF.

The chain combines TRBV6-6 with TRBJ1-2; D is unresolved. The CDR3 consists of 14 residues. With 4 bases removed from V and 4 bases from J, the gap between germline ends came to 13 bases. Germline CDR1 is MNHNY and CDR2 is SVGAGI (reference sequence). CDR3 loop: CASSSPTRRYGYTF. CDR3 sequence (DNA): TGTGCCAGCAGTTCCCCGACAAGACGCTATGGCTACACCTTC.

The chain combines TRBV4-1 with TRBJ2-7; D possibly corresponds to TRBD2 (6 bases). The CDR3 is 13 amino acids. Germline assignment: CDR1 MGHRA and CDR2 YSYEKL. V lost 1 base and J lost 6, with 10 bases in between. As DNA, the CDR3 is TGCGCCAGCAGCCAAGTAGGAGGGTTCGAGCAGTACTTC. As protein: CASSQVGGFEQYF.

As concerns this clone: One junction end disagrees with the germline gene, perhaps due to a read error. This sequence joins TRBV19 and TRBJ1-2; D gene unclear. The germline V gene encodes CDR1 LNHDA and CDR2 SQIVND (reference sequence). The length of the CDR3 is 12 residues. DNA of the CDR3: TGTGCAAGTAGGACCCAGCGAGATGGCTACACCTTC. It is translated as CASRTQRDGYTF.